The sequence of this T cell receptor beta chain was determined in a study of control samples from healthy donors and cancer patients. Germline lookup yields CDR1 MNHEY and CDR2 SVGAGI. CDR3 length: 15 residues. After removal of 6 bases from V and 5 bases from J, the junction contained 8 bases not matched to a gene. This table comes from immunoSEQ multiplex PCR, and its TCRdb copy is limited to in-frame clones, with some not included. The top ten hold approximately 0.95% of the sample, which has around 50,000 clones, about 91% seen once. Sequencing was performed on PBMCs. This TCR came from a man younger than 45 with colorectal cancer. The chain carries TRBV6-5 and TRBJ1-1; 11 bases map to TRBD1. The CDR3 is CASRTFGTGGTEAFF. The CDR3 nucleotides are TGTGCCAGCAGGACCTTCGGGACAGGGGGGACTGAAGCTTTCTTT.